Sequencing of this TCR beta chain was carried out in a study of blood T cell repertoires in COVID-19. Study-wide context: Both acute and convalescent COVID-19 samples were obtained from the United States, Italy and Spain. T cells, B-cell-depleted T cells, or PBMCs supplied cDNA or gDNA.

Enrollment of patients from Seattle took place during active infection, with longitudinal follow-up. This CDR3 contains 12 residues. Trimming stripped 4 bases from V and 6 bases from J, with 10 bases between. Germline CDR1 reads SGHKS; CDR2 reads YYEKEE (reference sequence). Authors' methods: Estimation of nucleated cell counts was performed using reference gene primer amplification. The table came from immunoSEQ multiplex PCR; TCRdb's copy has only in-frame clones and leaves some out. V, J and clone size are taken as reported in that table, and D and trimming were inferred from the DNA itself. The sample carries 250,000 to 300,000 clones, 90% to 95% recorded once.

V is TRBV5-5 and J is TRBJ1-2; no clear D gene. This receptor was obtained from a woman in her thirties with COVID-19, enrolled during active disease. The sequenced sample consisted of peripheral blood. DNA of the CDR3: TGTGCCAGCAGCCGGGATTGGGATGGCTACACCTTC. Encoded protein: CASSRDWDGYTF.